This is a list of T cell receptor beta chains from one sample in a study of T cell responses to AZD1222 COVID-19 vaccine. The repertoire was sequenced with immunoSEQ multiplex PCR; TCRdb's copy has only in-frame clones and lacks some. The sample comprises 90,000 to 150,000 clones, roughly 87% of which are singletons, and under 3% rests with the top ten. The material sequenced was peripheral blood, taken 28 days after the second AZD1222 dose. These receptor sequences come from an adult who received the AZD1222 COVID-19 vaccine. Both conserved end residues are part of each CDR3.

TRBV5-1	TRBJ1-2	CASSPRTGGDGYTF
TRBV3-1/TRBV3-2	TRBJ1-1	CASSQDEGKREAFF
TRBV3-1/TRBV3-2	TRBJ2-1	CASKRSSGDHEQFF
TRBV2	TRBJ2-3	CASSDVHIWGRGHTDTQYF
TRBV6-5	TRBJ2-1	CASLAHAGNNEQFF
TRBV19	TRBJ1-1	CASRIDRGRTEAFF
TRBV7-6	TRBJ1-6	CASSLGLDGQGGNSPLHF
TRBV7-2	TRBJ2-1	CASSLSLLRGHSYNEQFF
TRBV12-3/TRBV12-4	TRBJ2-3	CASTLTDTQYF
TRBV4-2	TRBJ2-3	CASSAGGPSTDTQYF
TRBV4-1	TRBJ1-4	CASSQEGKLATNEKLFF
TRBV27	TRBJ1-4	CASSSRGVWGWANEKLFF
TRBV25-1	TRBJ1-3	CASSEFDGWRNGNTIYF
TRBV7-9	TRBJ2-7	CASSPRDSKTYEQYF
TRBV2	TRBJ2-3	CASSAGTSRSTDTQYF
TRBV27	TRBJ1-5	CASRDGRPNQPQHF
TRBV7-2	TRBJ2-3	CASSFQTGTDTQYF
TRBV2	TRBJ1-5	CASQIDSINQPQHF
TRBV5-1	TRBJ1-1	CASSRGDVTEAFF
TRBV4-1	TRBJ1-2	CASSHLVGTDFYGYTF
TRBV9	TRBJ2-2	CASSVDGTGELFF
TRBV5-1	TRBJ1-4	CASSSTGSPTNEKLFF
TRBV28	TRBJ2-4	CASSFGGRWYIQYF
TRBV15	TRBJ1-6	CATSRRGGRESPLHF
TRBV5-4	TRBJ2-3	CASRTETWRADTQYF
TRBV4-1	TRBJ1-4	CASSQAGQGWEYEKLFF
TRBV19	TRBJ1-6	CASSITGTGANSPLHF
TRBV5-1	TRBJ1-1	CASSLRGSRTDHEAFF
TRBV7-2	TRBJ2-3	CASSLGGTDTQYF
TRBV7-8	TRBJ2-3	CASSRQGLSTDTQYF
TRBV14	TRBJ1-1	CASSQGGGRAYTEAFF
TRBV19	TRBJ1-2	CASSYGRDGNYGYTF
TRBV6-5	TRBJ1-2	CASSPILPNGYTF
TRBV19	TRBJ2-3	CASSIVTSTQPEIAQYF
TRBV9	TRBJ2-5	CASSVESNLFGETQYF
TRBV3-1/TRBV3-2	TRBJ1-4	CASSKTSVAEKLFF
TRBV7-3	TRBJ2-3	CASSLVGLAGGPEYF
TRBV3-1/TRBV3-2	TRBJ1-1	CASSLDRNTEAFF
TRBV3-1/TRBV3-2	TRBJ2-3	CASSQEAGNPRTDTQYF
TRBV4-1	TRBJ1-2	CASSQETGPYGYTF
TRBV2	TRBJ1-2	CASGGEAGYTF
TRBV27	TRBJ2-1	CASSLGQGAMGYNEQFF
TRBV18	TRBJ2-7	CASSPRTGGGEQYF
TRBV5-1	TRBJ2-2	CASSFGWTGRTGELFF
TRBV13	TRBJ1-5	CASSLGQGTLNQPQHF
TRBV7-9	TRBJ1-6	CASRLEWRGSPLHF
TRBV5-4	TRBJ1-4	CASSSRTTNEKLFF